The rows below give T cell receptor beta chains drawn from one sample of a study of blood T cells in healthy people across ages. TCRdb reprocessed the 5' RACE reads via MiXCR and lists one record per CDR3 protein. The table records some 1.5 million distinct CDR3 sequences, approximately 42% of them present only once. Sequenced sample: blood. Every receptor here comes from a woman younger than 30 in good health. CDR3s include the opening cysteine and the closing phenylalanine or tryptophan. A D gene is named only where the DNA matches it firmly. Clone size is shown for a subset of rows, as once, few, many or a class of expanded clone.

j_gene,abundance,v_gene,d_gene,CDR3nt,CDR3aa
TRBJ2-1,few,TRBV9,TRBD2,TGTGCCAGCAGCGGTGGACTAGCGGATGAGCAGTTCTTC,CASSGGLADEQFF
TRBJ1-5,few,TRBV7-2,-,TGTGCCAGCAGCTCCCAATATGGGCCCCAGCATTTT,CASSSQYGPQHF
TRBJ2-2,-,TRBV7-2,-,TGTGCCAGCAGCTTACTGGCAGGGGAGGCCGGGGAGCTGTTTTTT,CASSLLAGEAGELFF
TRBJ1-5,-,TRBV20-1,-,TGCAGTGCTAGAGGTAGGGGGATTCAGCCCCAGCATTTT,CSARGRGIQPQHF
TRBJ1-2,once,TRBV6-1,-,TGTGCCAGCAGTGAGGCGACAGTTTCCTATGGCTACACCTTC,CASSEATVSYGYTF
TRBJ1-2,-,TRBV4-3,-,TGCGCCAGCAGCCAAGATACCCAAGGAGGGGTCTATGGCTACACCTTC,CASSQDTQGGVYGYTF
TRBJ1-5,-,TRBV10-2,-,TGCGCCAGCACGCAGGCATACAATCAGTCCCAGCATTTT,CASTQAYNQSQHF
TRBJ2-3,few,TRBV28,TRBD1,TGTGCCAGCAGCTTGAGGGGGCCCCGCGGCACAGATACGCAGTATTTT,CASSLRGPRGTDTQYF
TRBJ2-7,-,TRBV14,-,TGTGCCAGCAGTCTCAGGGGAGGGACCGAGCAGTACTTC,CASSLRGGTEQYF
TRBJ2-5,-,TRBV20-1,-,TGCAGTGCTAGGCCAAAAAGGACCTGGGAGACCCAGTACTTC,CSARPKRTWETQYF
TRBJ2-5,few,TRBV24-1,-,TGTGCCACCAGTGATCCCCCGGGGGAGACCCAGTACTTC,CATSDPPGETQYF
TRBJ1-2,once,TRBV2,-,TGTGCCAGCAGTTACAGGGAGGCCGGCTACACCTTC,CASSYREAGYTF
TRBJ2-7,few,TRBV9,-,TGTGCCAGCAGCGTCGGGGGACAACCCTACGAGCAGTACTTC,CASSVGGQPYEQYF
TRBJ2-7,-,TRBV28,TRBD2,TGTGCCAGCAGTTTTAGGGGACTAGCGGGAATCTACGAGCAGTACTTC,CASSFRGLAGIYEQYF
TRBJ2-3,-,TRBV29-1,-,TGCAGCGTTGACTTCGGGGTACTCACAGATATGCAGTATTTT,CSVDFGVLTDMQYF
TRBJ1-1,few,TRBV9,TRBD1,TGTGCCAGCAGCGTAGCAGGGGGCTCGAACACTGAAGCTTTCTTT,CASSVAGGSNTEAFF
TRBJ2-1,-,TRBV9,-,TGTGCCAGCAGCGCTAGTTTGGGGATCGATGAGCAGTTCTTC,CASSASLGIDEQFF
TRBJ2-1,few,TRBV13,TRBD2,TGTGCCAGCAGCTTAGTGGGCGGGAGAGGCGATGAGCAGTTCTTC,CASSLVGGRGDEQFF
TRBJ2-3,-,TRBV20-1,-,TGCAGTGCTAGACTCAGATTCACAGATACGCAGTATTTT,CSARLRFTDTQYF
TRBJ1-5,-,TRBV15,-,TGTGCCACCAGCAGAGTCGCCCGGAGTCAGCCCCAGCATTTT,CATSRVARSQPQHF
TRBJ2-3,once,TRBV5-1,-,TGCGCCAGCAGCTTGGCCGAAGATGCCACAGATACGCAGTATTTT,CASSLAEDATDTQYF
TRBJ1-1,many,TRBV15,TRBD1,TGTGCCACCCAGGGACAGATGAACACTGAAGCTTTCTTT,CATQGQMNTEAFF
TRBJ2-7,-,TRBV7-2,TRBD2,TGTGCCAGCAGCTTAAGACTAGCGGGCCTAAAAGGCAATGAGCAGTACTTC,CASSLRLAGLKGNEQYF
TRBJ2-7,few,TRBV27,TRBD1,TGTGCCAGCAGCCTGGCCGGGACAGTCGTCTCCTACGAGCAGTACTTC,CASSLAGTVVSYEQYF
TRBJ2-5,few,TRBV6-2/TRBV6-3,-,TGTGCCAGCAGAGCAGCTAGGACAGCATTGTCAGAGACCCAGTACTTC,CASRAARTALSETQYF
TRBJ1-1,-,TRBV10-3,TRBD1,TGTGCCATCAGTGAGGGGACAGGGAGGGACACTGAAGCTTTCTTT,CAISEGTGRDTEAFF
TRBJ2-1,few,TRBV6-2/TRBV6-3,TRBD2,TGTGCCAGCAGGAAGAAAACTAGCGGGGGCCCTAATGAGCAGTTCTTC,CASRKKTSGGPNEQFF
TRBJ2-1,-,TRBV7-6,-,TGTGCCAGCAGCCCTACTCTAGGGACACACAATGAGCAGTTCTTC,CASSPTLGTHNEQFF